Listed here are 22 T cell receptor beta chains from one sample, sequenced in a study of glioma-infiltrating T cells after dendritic cell vaccination. This table comes from immunoSEQ multiplex PCR, and its TCRdb copy is limited to in-frame clones, with some not included. This table has about 90,000 clones, roughly 84% appearing once. The material was blood, obtained before dendritic cell vaccination. The receptors derive from a human donor with glioblastoma.

The chain is built from TRBV5-1 and TRBJ2-7, with TRBD1 identical over 7 bases. The CDR3 contains 15 residues. Germline V gives CDR1 SGHRS, CDR2 YFSETQ. V lost 5 bases, J lost 0 bases, and 8 bases stayed unmatched. The CDR3 region is CASRRGQAHSYEQYF. The CDR3 DNA is TGCGCCAGCAGACGCGGACAGGCCCACTCCTACGAGCAGTACTTC.

The V gene is TRBV7-2, the J gene TRBJ1-2; D is uncertain. The CDR3 runs 11 residues. CDR1 is SGHTA and CDR2 is FQGNSA in the germline V gene. Deletions cut 5 bases from V and 8 bases from J, with 9 bases between. This CDR3 is CASSMTGGYTF. CDR3 coding DNA: TGTGCCAGCAGCATGACGGGAGGCTACACCTTC.

J is TRBJ1-1 and V is TRBV5-1, with D uncertain. Trimming shortened V by 3 bases and J by 0 bases, and 9 bases separated the two germline ends. The V gene's germline CDR1 is SGHRS and CDR2 YFSETQ. The CDR3 covers 14 residues. The CDR3 DNA follows: TGCGCCAGCAGCTCGGCGGATATGAACACTGAAGCTTTCTTT. It yields the protein CASSSADMNTEAFF.

This chain uses TRBV5-1 with TRBJ2-5; 12 nucleotides align to TRBD2. Germline assignment: CDR1 SGHRS and CDR2 YFSETQ. The ends lost 5 bases at V and 5 bases at J; junction bases unmatched: 4. The CDR3 contains 14 residues. Here the CDR3 reads CASRGLAGMETQYF. The CDR3 nucleotides read TGCGCCAGCAGAGGACTAGCGGGGATGGAGACCCAGTACTTC.

The chain joins TRBV5-6 to TRBJ2-7; tentatively, D is TRBD2 (6 bases). CDR1 and CDR2 (germline): SGHDT, YYEEEE. The length of the CDR3 is 14 residues. The V and J ends lost 5 bases and 4 bases respectively, with 16 bases between them. The DNA of the CDR3 is TGTGCCAGCAGTTTCGGAGGGCCGGAGTACGAGCAGTACTTC. Encoded protein: CASSFGGPEYEQYF.

This chain connects TRBV5-4 to TRBJ2-7; 8 bases map to TRBD2. Trimming at V came to 0 bases and at J to 0 bases, leaving 2 bases not matched to a gene. The CDR3 totals 15 residues. CDR1 and CDR2 from the germline V gene are SGHNT and YYREEE (reference sequence). Here the CDR3 DNA reads TGTGCCAGCAGCTTGGATACTAGCGGCTCCTACGAGCAGTACTTC. Its translation is CASSLDTSGSYEQYF.

The rearrangement uses TRBV10-1 and TRBJ2-2; weak D call: TRBD2 (5 bases). CDR3 length equals 12 residues. Germline CDR1 is WNHNN and CDR2 is SYGVQD (reference sequence). Trimming pared 4 bases from V and 6 bases from J, leaving 6 bases between. CDR3: CASSVLAGELFF. The CDR3 nucleotides read TGCGCCAGCAGTGTACTAGCCGGGGAGCTGTTTTTT.

This clone has more than one count but fewer than ten. V gene TRBV6-5 combines with J gene TRBJ2-7; D is undetermined. The germline V and J ends were trimmed by 5 bases and 3 bases, with 8 bases remaining between them. This CDR3 has 12 residues. Looked up from germline, CDR1 is MNHEY and CDR2 is SVGAGI. Written as DNA, the CDR3 is TGTGCCAGCAGTGGGCAGGTCTACGAGCAGTACTTC. It codes for CASSGQVYEQYF.

V gene TRBV6-1 combines with J gene TRBJ1-3; D is perhaps TRBD1 (6 bases). The CDR3 length is 14 residues. V was pared by 6 bases and J by 4 bases, with 13 bases between. CDR1 MNHNS and CDR2 SASEGT come from the germline V gene. For the CDR3, the DNA is TGTGCCAGCAGCCTTACAGGGTACGGAAACACCATATATTTT. It codes for CASSLTGYGNTIYF.

The CDR3 nucleotides read TGTGCCAGCAGTTACGGGGCCGACACCGGGGAGCTGTTTTTT. This sequence encodes CASSYGADTGELFF. The chain carries TRBV6-6 and TRBJ2-2; possible D gene TRBD1, 5 bases. V was shortened by 2 bases and J by 3 bases, with 7 bases between the two germline ends. The V gene's germline CDR1 is MNHNY and CDR2 SVGAGI (reference sequence). The CDR3 is 14 amino acids.

Here the CDR3 DNA reads TGTGCCATCAGTGTTTCTCTCAATGAGCAGTTCTTC. This translates into CAISVSLNEQFF. The genes are TRBV10-3 and TRBJ2-1; no clear D gene. V was clipped by 4 bases and J by 6 bases, with 7 bases between them. The CDR3 sequence is 12 residues long. CDR1 and CDR2 (germline): ENHRY, SYGVKD.

The CDR3 DNA reads as TGTGCCAGTAGTATGAACGGGGACACCTACAATGAGCAGTTCTTC. Amino acid sequence: CASSMNGDTYNEQFF. J is TRBJ2-1 and V is TRBV19, with TRBD1 as a possible D gene (6 bases). CDR1 is LNHDA and CDR2 is SQIVND in the germline V gene (reference sequence). The CDR3 contains 15 residues. The V and J ends lost 3 bases and 2 bases respectively, with 11 bases between them. Supplemented by reference TRBV19 and TRBJ2-1, the full variable domain reads DGGITQSPKYLFRKEGQNVTLSCEQNLNHDAMYWYRQDPGQGLRLIYYSQIVNDFQKGDIAEGYSVSREKKESFPLTVTSAQKNPTAFYLCASSMNGDTYNEQFFGPGTRLTVL.

This clone is a singleton in its sample. This sequence joins TRBV18 and TRBJ2-1; possibly TRBD2 for D (5 bases). This CDR3 comprises 14 residues. The germline V gene encodes CDR1 KGHSH and CDR2 LQKENI. The germline V and J ends were trimmed by 4 bases and 4 bases, with 11 bases remaining between them. The CDR3 loop is CASSQERGYNEQFF. In DNA form, the CDR3 reads TGTGCCAGCTCACAAGAACGGGGATACAATGAGCAGTTCTTC. The whole variable domain, filled in from reference TRBV18 and TRBJ2-1, reads NAGVMQNPRHLVRRRGQEARLRCSPMKGHSHVYWYRQLPEEGLKFMVYLQKENIIDESGMPKERFSAEFPKEGPSILRIQQVVRGDSAAYFCASSQERGYNEQFFGPGTRLTVL.

This clone was recorded only once. The V call is TRBV6-1, the J call TRBJ2-5, with 9 bases that match TRBD1. The CDR3 spans 15 residues. Germline V CDR1 and CDR2: MNHNS, SASEGT. V was clipped by 1 base and J by 5 bases; unmatched bases: 5. CDR3 bases: TGTGCCAGCAGTGAAGGGGGGACAGGGCGTGAGACCCAGTACTTC. Its translation is CASSEGGTGRETQYF.

The chain combines TRBV10-1 with TRBJ2-5, with 9 bases matching TRBD2. The CDR3 runs to 16 residues. Germline assignment: CDR1 WNHNN and CDR2 SYGVQD (reference sequence). V shed 3 bases and J 1 base; nucleotides not matched to a gene: 6. The CDR3 here is CASSDAVAGAQETQYF. CDR3 nucleotide sequence: TGCGCCAGCAGTGATGCGGTAGCGGGGGCCCAAGAGACCCAGTACTTC.

The chain is built from TRBV7-3 and TRBJ2-1, with TRBD2 identical over 15 bases. With V trimmed by 8 bases and J by 6 bases, 11 bases remained unmatched. Germline-derived CDR1 and CDR2 are SGHTA and FQGTGA. The CDR3 length is 17 residues. CDR3 in amino acids: CASGPGGLAGGSNEQFF. The CDR3 region has the DNA TGTGCCAGCGGACCGGGGGGACTAGCGGGAGGTAGCAATGAGCAGTTCTTC.

There are a few counts of this clone. J is TRBJ2-7 and V is TRBV30; D is perhaps TRBD1 (6 bases). V was cut by 5 bases and J by 4 bases, with 9 bases left in between. CDR3 length equals 11 residues. CDR1 and CDR2 (germline): GTSNPN, SVGIG (reference sequence). CDR3 sequence (DNA): TGTGCCTGGTCAGGGGCGTACGAGCAGTACTTC. Its protein product is CAWSGAYEQYF. Variable domain in full (rest from reference TRBV30 and TRBJ2-7): SQTIHQWPATLVQPVGSPLSLECTVEGTSNPNLYWYRQAAGRGLQLLFYSVGIGQISSEVPQNLSASRPQDRQFILSSKKLLLSDSGFYLCAWSGAYEQYFGPGTRLTVT.

This clone was picked up one time. The V gene is TRBV7-3, the J gene TRBJ1-1, with D perhaps matching TRBD1 (5 bases). V shed 2 bases and J shed 1 base, with 14 bases lying between them. Per germline, CDR1 SGHTA and CDR2 FQGTGA. The CDR3 contains 16 residues. CDR3 region: CASSLRAGLGNTEAFF. Written as DNA, the CDR3 is TGTGCCAGCAGCTTACGGGCAGGGCTAGGGAACACTGAAGCTTTCTTT.

This sequence joins TRBV9 and TRBJ2-3; 9 positions match TRBD2. The CDR3 is 15 amino acids. CDR1 and CDR2 (germline): SGDLS, YYNGEE. V lost 3 bases and J lost 5; bases outside the gene matches: 7. The CDR3 here is CASSGGLAGLDTQYF. The CDR3 bases are TGTGCCAGCAGCGGTGGTCTAGCGGGGCTAGATACGCAGTATTTT.

The chain carries TRBV27 and TRBJ1-1; 10 nucleotides align to TRBD1. The CDR3 spans 13 residues. Per germline, CDR1 MNHEY and CDR2 SMNVEV (reference sequence). Trimming at V came to 2 bases and at J to 7 bases, leaving 1 base not matched to a gene. CDR3 in amino acids: CASSLRDRGEAFF. In DNA form, the CDR3 reads TGTGCCAGCAGTTTAAGGGACAGGGGTGAAGCTTTCTTT.

This chain connects TRBV5-4 to TRBJ1-3, with D possibly matching TRBD1 (5 bases). This CDR3 is 15 amino acids long. The V and J ends lost 4 bases and 4 bases respectively, with 15 bases between them. From germline, CDR1 is SGHNT and CDR2 YYREEE (reference sequence). The CDR3 region is CASSRSEGRGNTIYF. The CDR3 nucleotides are TGTGCCAGCAGCCGGTCGGAGGGACGAGGAAACACCATATATTTT.

This chain joins TRBV11-1 and TRBJ1-6; the D gene is possibly TRBD1 (5 bases). With 8 bases removed from V and 5 bases from J, the gap between germline ends came to 22 bases. The germline gives CDR1 SGHAT, CDR2 FQDESV (reference sequence). The CDR3 covers 17 residues. CDR3 nucleotide sequence: TGTGCCAGCCGCCGTAACCGGGCGGGGGAAAATAATTCACCCCTCCACTTT. Translated: CASRRNRAGENNSPLHF. Complete variable domain (other parts from reference TRBV11-1 and TRBJ1-6): EAEVAQSPRYKITEKSQAVAFWCDPISGHATLYWYRQILGQGPELLVQFQDESVVDDSQLPKDRFSAERLKGVDSTLKIQPAELGDSAMYLCASRRNRAGENNSPLHFGNGTRLTVT.